The 12 T cell receptor beta chains below come from one sample, sequenced in a study of cytomegalovirus exposure and HLA in healthy donors. Primers: 60 Vbeta forward and 13 Jbeta reverse. Generated by immunoSEQ multiplex PCR, the TCRdb table keeps only in-frame clones and is missing some. The sample has 90,000 to 120,000 clones, around 77% seen once; the top ten hold more than 4%. The sequencing input was PBMCs. All receptors come from a male donor in good health and CMV-seronegative.

This clone was observed once. This sequence joins TRBV18 and TRBJ2-2; D might be TRBD2 (6 bases). The CDR3 runs to 17 residues. Per the germline V gene, CDR1 is KGHSH and CDR2 is LQKENI. The ends were cut back, 2 bases at V and 2 bases at J, with 15 bases in the middle. This chain's CDR3 is CASSPIRRGLNTGELFF. The CDR3 DNA is TGTGCCAGCTCACCAATCCGGCGGGGTCTAAACACCGGGGAGCTGTTTTTT.

This chain connects TRBV28 to TRBJ1-1, with 7 bases lining up with TRBD1. This CDR3 spans 18 amino acids. The ends lost 3 bases at V and 3 bases at J; junction bases unmatched: 16. CDR1 and CDR2 from the germline V gene are MDHEN and SYDVKM. In nucleotides, the CDR3 is TGTGCCAGCAGTTTCGGCTACAGGGGAGCGCCCAAGCACACTGAAGCTTTCTTT. As protein: CASSFGYRGAPKHTEAFF.

V is TRBV5-6 and J is TRBJ1-4, with D uncertain. Trimming shortened V by 4 bases and J by 4 bases, and 11 bases separated the two germline ends. This CDR3 is 14 amino acids long. Germline-derived CDR1 and CDR2 are SGHDT and YYEEEE. CDR3: CASSHGVHNEKLFF. DNA for the CDR3: TGTGCCAGCAGCCACGGGGTTCATAATGAAAAACTGTTTTTT.

The rearrangement links TRBV27 to TRBJ2-5; D possibly corresponds to TRBD2 (5 bases). In germline, CDR1 is MNHEY, CDR2 SMNVEV (reference sequence). Trimming removed 1 base at V and 4 bases at J, with 16 bases between. This CDR3 region has 16 residues. The CDR3: CASSLWSGRSGETQYF. The CDR3 nucleotides read TGTGCCAGCAGTTTATGGTCGGGGAGAAGCGGAGAGACCCAGTACTTC.

This chain uses TRBV11-2 with TRBJ2-3; 7 bases are a match to TRBD1. CDR3 size: 16 residues. The junction had 6 bases not matched to a gene; V was cut back by 1 base and J by 2 bases. Germline CDR1 and CDR2: SGHAT and FQNNGV. CDR3 protein: CASSLGVRGYTDTQYF. The DNA for the CDR3 is TGTGCCAGCAGCTTAGGTGTCAGGGGGTACACAGATACGCAGTATTTT.

The gene calls are TRBV2 and TRBJ1-6, with D perhaps matching TRBD1 (5 bases). Trimming stripped 6 bases from V and 3 bases from J, with 6 bases between. From germline, CDR1 is SNHLY and CDR2 FYNNEI. This CDR3 comprises 13 residues. For the CDR3, the DNA is TGTGCCAGCAGGACAGACTATAATTCACCCCTCCACTTT. Its protein product is CASRTDYNSPLHF.

V gene TRBV4-2 combines with J gene TRBJ2-1; 10 nucleotides match TRBD2. The CDR3 consists of 16 residues. CDR1 LGHNA and CDR2 YNFKEQ come from the germline V gene. The V segment lost 1 base and the J segment 4 bases; nucleotides outside the gene matches: 4. The CDR3 spells CASSQAGTSEYNEQFF. CDR3 coding DNA: TGTGCCAGCAGCCAAGCGGGGACTAGCGAATACAATGAGCAGTTCTTC.

The V and J genes are TRBV6-1 and TRBJ2-5, with 7 bases matching TRBD2. The J call may be in error: the DNA end matches TRBJ2-7 better. This CDR3 has 14 amino acids. Germline CDR1 and CDR2: MNHNS and SASEGT. The CDR3 reads CASSDLAETYEQYF. CDR3 nucleotide sequence: TGTGCCAGCTCTGATCTAGCGGAAACCTACGAGCAGTACTTC.

The chain has TRBV28 and TRBJ2-7; no firm D call. The CDR3 extends over 15 amino acids. Germline lookup yields CDR1 MDHEN and CDR2 SYDVKM. Deletions cut 3 bases from V and 3 bases from J, with 15 bases between. CDR3 sequence: CASSFPRRVGYEQYF. CDR3 nucleotide sequence: TGTGCCAGCAGTTTTCCTCGTCGGGTAGGCTACGAGCAGTACTTC.

V usage is TRBV27 and J usage is TRBJ2-1, with 14 bases fitting TRBD2. Germline V gene sequence: CDR1 MNHEY, CDR2 SMNVEV (reference sequence). This CDR3 has 16 residues. With V trimmed by 3 bases and J by 6 bases, 4 bases remained unmatched. CDR3 DNA sequence: TGTGCCAGCAGTTTGACTAGCGGGAGGGCACTCAATGAGCAGTTCTTC. Amino acids: CASSLTSGRALNEQFF.

The V call is TRBV9, the J call TRBJ2-3, with 9 nucleotides matching TRBD2. This CDR3 has 16 residues. V shed 2 bases, J shed 4 bases, and the junction held 8 bases outside the gene matches. CDR1 and CDR2 (germline): SGDLS, YYNGEE. For the CDR3, the DNA is TGTGCCAGCAGCGTTAGCGGGAGTGGTTTAGCAGATACGCAGTATTTT. It translates to CASSVSGSGLADTQYF.

As to this clone: An end of the junction does not agree with germline; a read error may underlie this. The chain employs TRBV5-1 and TRBJ1-2; D may be TRBD1 (5 bases). Per the germline V gene, CDR1 is SGHRS and CDR2 is YFSETQ. The CDR3 totals 16 residues. The CDR3, as DNA: TGCGCCAGCAGCTCGATGACACGCTCTAGGGGCTATGGCTACACTTTC. Protein: CASSSMTRSRGYGYTF.